This T cell receptor (beta chain) was retrieved from a study of Tregs in tolerant kidney transplant recipients. Some clones are missing from TCRdb's copy, which holds only in-frame ones; the method was immunoSEQ multiplex PCR. The profile shows 45,000 to 55,000 clones, about 90% of them singletons. The nonmyeloablative bone marrow transplants came from related graft donors, with transient mixed chimerism. Germline assignment: CDR1 MNHEY and CDR2 SVGAGI. The junction had 8 bases not matched to a gene; V was cut back by 4 bases and J by 2 bases. The CDR3 runs to 15 residues. The sequence was obtained from a human patient who received a combined kidney and bone marrow transplant. Some of these T cells may belong to the graft donor. This sequence joins TRBV6-5 and TRBJ2-7; 7 nucleotides align to TRBD1. The starting material was CD8+ T cells from blood (PBMCs), obtained 24 months after the transplant. Here the CDR3 DNA reads TGTGCCAGCAGTTCCCCGACAGGGTCACCCTACGAGCAGTACTTC. It encodes CASSSPTGSPYEQYF.